These T cell receptor beta chains were read from a single sample in a study of blood T cell repertoires in COVID-19. The data were produced by immunoSEQ multiplex PCR, yet TCRdb's version contains in-frame clones alone and is incomplete. The repertoire holds more than 65,000 clones, with about three quarters as singletons. The sample taken for sequencing was peripheral blood. The origin of the receptors is a woman aged 70-85 years with acute or convalescent COVID-19. CDR3s include the opening cysteine and the closing phenylalanine or tryptophan. Fields, in order: D gene, J gene, clone size, V gene, CDR3 DNA, CDR3 protein. D genes are given only for firm matches. Expanded clones are given a class, and other clones once, few, many or no size at all.

>.|TRBJ1-4|.|TRBV9
TGTGCCAGTGACTCCACCGGCGGAAATGAAAAACTGTTTTTT
CASDSTGGNEKLFF
>TRBD1|TRBJ2-3|.|TRBV15
TGTGCCACCAGCAGAGGAGAAGGGGGCCCAGATACGCAGTATTTT
CATSRGEGGPDTQYF
>TRBD2|TRBJ2-7|few|TRBV20-1
TGCAGTGCTAGTCGTCTAGCGGTCTCCTACGAGCAGTACTTC
CSASRLAVSYEQYF
>TRBD1|TRBJ1-3|.|TRBV6-1
TGTGCCAGCAGTGATGGGGGGTGGACAGGGACCCACTCTGGAAACACCATATATTTT
CASSDGGWTGTHSGNTIYF
>.|TRBJ1-6|.|TRBV11-3
TGTGCCAGCAGCTTAGGAGGGTATTCACCCCTCCACTTT
CASSLGGYSPLHF
>TRBD1|TRBJ1-1|.|TRBV28
TGTGCCAGCAGCAACGACAGGGGGAACACTGAAGCTTTCTTT
CASSNDRGNTEAFF
>.|TRBJ2-7|.|TRBV7-3
TGTGCCAGCAGCTCTGGCCCCTCTCTAGGGAGGAAAAACGAGCAGTACTTC
CASSSGPSLGRKNEQYF
>TRBD2|TRBJ2-2|.|TRBV9
TGTGCCAGCAGCCGCGGACTAGCGGGGGGCGTGAACACCGGGGAGCTGTTTTTT
CASSRGLAGGVNTGELFF
>TRBD1|TRBJ1-5|.|TRBV7-8
TGTGCCAGCAGCCAACAGGGGTGGCTTCAGCCCCAGCATTTT
CASSQQGWLQPQHF
>.|TRBJ1-4|.|TRBV27
TGTGCCAGCGGCCTCGGGTCAGACAGGAGGGAAAAACTGTTTTTT
CASGLGSDRREKLFF
>.|TRBJ1-1|.|TRBV28
TGTGCCAGCAGTTCCCCTGCTGAAGCTTTCTTT
CASSSPAEAFF
>TRBD2|TRBJ2-5|.|TRBV28
TGTGCCAGCAGTTTATGGAGGGGCCGGGAGGCGGAGACCCAGTACTTC
CASSLWRGREAETQYF
>TRBD1|TRBJ2-7|.|TRBV6-5
TGTGCCAGCAGTACAGACAGGGGCCCATCCTACGAGCAGTACTTC
CASSTDRGPSYEQYF
>TRBD2|TRBJ2-3|.|TRBV24-1
TGTGCCACCAGTGAGGGGGGGACTAGCACAGATACGCAGTATTTT
CATSEGGTSTDTQYF
>TRBD1|TRBJ1-1|.|TRBV5-3
TGTGCCAGAAGCTTGCAGGGGGTAAACACTGAAGCTTTCTTT
CARSLQGVNTEAFF
>TRBD1|TRBJ1-1|.|TRBV19
TGTGTCAGTAAGATAGGGGGCGGCACTGAAGCTTTCTTT
CVSKIGGGTEAFF
>.|TRBJ2-4|once|TRBV5-1
TGCGCCAGCAGCTTGGTGGGGGGTAGAACGGCCAAAAACATTCAGTACTTC
CASSLVGGRTAKNIQYF
>TRBD1|TRBJ1-2|.|TRBV28
TGTGCCAGCAGTTTCGGGACAGGGTGGAGTGGCTACACCTTC
CASSFGTGWSGYTF
>.|TRBJ2-7|.|TRBV7-8
TGTGCCAGCGGGGGGAACTCCTACGAGCAGTACTTC
CASGGNSYEQYF
>TRBD1|TRBJ1-5|.|TRBV2
TGTGCCAGCAGCGGGGGACAGGGGGGCAATCAGCCCCAGCATTTT
CASSGGQGGNQPQHF
>TRBD1|TRBJ1-3|once|TRBV11-2
TGTGCCAGCAGCTCGTGGACAGGGGGCTTAGCTGGAAACACCATATATTTT
CASSSWTGGLAGNTIYF
>TRBD2|TRBJ2-3|.|TRBV11-2
TGTGCCAGCAGCTTAGTTGGCGGGGGGAGCACAGATACGCAGTATTTT
CASSLVGGGSTDTQYF
>.|TRBJ2-7|.|TRBV6-5
TGTGCCAGCAGCTGGACAGAACTCTACGAGCAGTACTTC
CASSWTELYEQYF
>.|TRBJ2-7|few|TRBV16
TGTGCCAGCAGCCCGACGGTAGCAACTGGCGAGCAGTACTTC
CASSPTVATGEQYF
>.|TRBJ2-1|.|TRBV7-2
TGTGCCAGCAGCCCTATAGAAAGCTCCTACAATGAGCAGTTCTTC
CASSPIESSYNEQFF
>.|TRBJ1-2|.|TRBV27
TGTGCCAGCAGCCGGGAGGGAAGGAACTATGGCTACACCTTC
CASSREGRNYGYTF
>TRBD1|TRBJ1-6|.|TRBV5-4
TGTGCCAGCAGCTTTCAGGGGGTGGCTAATTCACCCCTCCACTTT
CASSFQGVANSPLHF
>.|TRBJ1-1|.|TRBV7-2
TGTGCCAGCAGCTTAGGGTTCGGGGACACTGAAGCTTTCTTT
CASSLGFGDTEAFF
>.|TRBJ2-7|.|TRBV5-1
TGCGCCAGCAGCTTGTGGGACAAGACCTACGAGCAGTACTTC
CASSLWDKTYEQYF
>TRBD1|TRBJ1-3|.|TRBV18
TGTGCCAGCTCACCAAACGCACAGGGGGCAAGAAACACCATATATTTT
CASSPNAQGARNTIYF
>.|TRBJ2-1|once|TRBV27
TGTGCCAGCACCGCGCGTTTGACAAAGAACTACAATGAGCAGTTCTTC
CASTARLTKNYNEQFF
>TRBD2|TRBJ2-1|few|TRBV30
TGTGCCTGGACTTTCCTAGCGGGGCTTGAGCAGTTCTTC
CAWTFLAGLEQFF
>.|TRBJ2-5|.|TRBV7-2
TGTGCCAGCAGCATACAAGCAAGCGGAGCCGAAGAGACCCAGTACTTC
CASSIQASGAEETQYF
>.|TRBJ2-3|.|TRBV6-1
TGTGCCAGCAGTGAGGTCAGGGCCCCCACAGATACGCAGTATTTT
CASSEVRAPTDTQYF
>.|TRBJ2-5|.|TRBV9
TGTGCCAGCAGCGTCCAGGGGTTTGGGGGCGAGACCCAGTACTTC
CASSVQGFGGETQYF
>.|TRBJ2-4|.|TRBV12-3/TRBV12-4
TGTGCCAGCAGTGCCCGGGTCCCAAACATTCAGTACTTC
CASSARVPNIQYF
>TRBD1|TRBJ1-1|.|TRBV6-5
TGTGCCAGCGTCCGACAGGGCTTGAACACTGAAGCTTTCTTT
CASVRQGLNTEAFF
>TRBD2|TRBJ2-3|large|TRBV7-8
TGTGCCAGCAGCCAGAGCTTACCGGGACTAGCGGGGGGTGTTGGAGATACGCAGTATTTT
CASSQSLPGLAGGVGDTQYF
>.|TRBJ2-7|.|TRBV2
TGTGCCAGCACAGGAGGGCGCCGGTCCTACGAGCAGTACTTC
CASTGGRRSYEQYF
>.|TRBJ2-1|.|TRBV5-1
TGCGCCAGCCGGGTTTCGAGCTCCTACAATGAGCAGTTCTTC
CASRVSSSYNEQFF
>.|TRBJ2-5|.|TRBV19
TGTGCCAGTAGTGACAGGGGAGGGGAGACCCAGTACTTC
CASSDRGGETQYF
>.|TRBJ1-1|.|TRBV4-3
TGCGCCAGCAGCCAAGTTTCAGGGGACACTGAAGCTTTCTTT
CASSQVSGDTEAFF
>.|TRBJ2-1|.|TRBV6-6
TGTGCCAGCAGTTACCCGGGAGAGGGGAATGAGCAGTTCTTC
CASSYPGEGNEQFF
>.|TRBJ1-1|.|TRBV12-3/TRBV12-4
TGTGCCAGCAGCCCTCTTTCTACTGAAGCTTTCTTT
CASSPLSTEAFF
>.|TRBJ2-4|few|TRBV5-1
TGCGCCAGCAGCCTGGGAGGGGGCTCTGCCAAAAACATTCAGTACTTC
CASSLGGGSAKNIQYF
>TRBD2|TRBJ2-3|.|TRBV12-5
TGTGCTAGTGGTTCCACTAGCGATGGCACAGATACGCAGTATTTT
CASGSTSDGTDTQYF
>.|TRBJ2-1|.|TRBV11-2
TGTGCCAGCAGCTTCAGGGGCGATGAGCAGTTCTTC
CASSFRGDEQFF
>.|TRBJ1-1|few|TRBV7-2
TGTGCCAGCAGCTTAAGCGGGAACACTGAAGCTTTCTTT
CASSLSGNTEAFF
>TRBD2|TRBJ2-1|.|TRBV9
TGTGCCAGCAGCGTAGGGGAGGGGAGCTACAATGAGCAGTTCTTC
CASSVGEGSYNEQFF
>TRBD1|TRBJ2-4|few|TRBV5-4
TGTGCCAGCAGCGTCGGACAGGGAGACATTCAGTACTTC
CASSVGQGDIQYF
>.|TRBJ2-7|.|TRBV19
TGTGCCAGTAGTATTTCCAGGGCCCACGAGCAGTACTTC
CASSISRAHEQYF
>.|TRBJ2-7|.|TRBV19
TGTGCCAGTAGTATAGGAGGGGGCTACGAGCAGTACTTC
CASSIGGGYEQYF
>.|TRBJ1-4|.|TRBV7-8
TGTGCCAGCAGCTTCCGAGGAGATAATGAAAAACTGTTTTTT
CASSFRGDNEKLFF
>TRBD1|TRBJ1-2|.|TRBV5-6
TGTGCCAGCAGCTTTGGCAGGGGGAACTATGGCTACACCTTC
CASSFGRGNYGYTF
>.|TRBJ1-5|.|TRBV28
TGTGCCAGCAGCCCTGCAGGGTCGAGAAGCAATCAGCCCCAGCATTTT
CASSPAGSRSNQPQHF